Below are 23 T cell receptor beta chains sequenced from a single sample in a study of blood T cell repertoires in COVID-19. The assay was immunoSEQ multiplex PCR, and TCRdb's table has in-frame clones only and misses some. The sample yields about 150,000 clones, over 80% seen once. Sequencing input: PBMCs or T cells enriched from blood (not recorded which). The receptor set was obtained from a woman in her forties or fifties who had been exposed to COVID-19.

In its sample, this clone was seen once. This same CDR3 is encoded by further DNA sequences in the sample. The V gene is TRBV12-3 or TRBV12-4, the J gene TRBJ1-5, with D possibly matching TRBD1 (6 bases). The length of the CDR3 is 12 residues. V lost 5 bases and J lost 4, with 6 bases in between. The CDR3 DNA is TGTGCCAGCAGTAGGGGGAATCAGCCCCAGCATTTT. Translating gives CASSRGNQPQHF.

The chain links TRBV27 to TRBJ1-1; possible D gene TRBD1, 5 bases. The germline V gene encodes CDR1 MNHEY and CDR2 SMNVEV (reference sequence). The CDR3 is made up of 16 amino acids. Trimming removed 6 bases from V and 0 bases from J, with 17 bases in between. The chain's CDR3 is CASRTLGVGMNTEAFF. The CDR3 DNA sequence: TGTGCCAGCAGGACCCTAGGGGTTGGGATGAACACTGAAGCTTTCTTT.

The count of this clone is one. This chain uses TRBV18 with TRBJ1-3; the D is unclear. Trimming cost V 4 bases and J 3 bases, with 10 bases left between them. The CDR3 loop spans 14 amino acids. CDR1 is KGHSH and CDR2 is LQKENI in the germline V gene. DNA for the CDR3: TGTGCCAGCTCACGTGGGAGTGGTGGAAACACCATATATTTT. Translating it yields CASSRGSGGNTIYF.

This chain uses TRBV19 with TRBJ2-2, with 9 bases matching TRBD1. The CDR3 loop spans 14 amino acids. With 5 bases clipped from V and 7 bases from J, the junction kept 5 bases outside the gene matches. The V gene's germline CDR1 is LNHDA and CDR2 SQIVND (reference sequence). The CDR3 loop reads CASSLNRGRGELFF. For the CDR3, the DNA is TGTGCCAGTAGTCTCAACAGGGGGCGCGGGGAGCTGTTTTTT.

The rearrangement joins TRBV28 to TRBJ2-7, with 7 bases aligning to TRBD2. Germline V gene lookup returns CDR1 MDHEN and CDR2 SYDVKM. The V segment lost 10 bases and the J segment 2 bases; nucleotides outside the gene matches: 8. The CDR3 consists of 13 residues. The CDR3 DNA reads TGTGCCATTTCGGGCGGGAGTCCCTACGAGCAGTACTTC. Protein: CAISGGSPYEQYF.

This clone appeared a single time. As DNA, the CDR3 is TGTGCCACTTCGCCGGGACAGGGTTACTCACCCCTCCACTTT. Protein product: CATSPGQGYSPLHF. The V and J genes are TRBV19 and TRBJ1-6, with 9 bases lining up with TRBD1. V gave up 10 bases and J gave up 10 bases; unmatched junction bases: 11. CDR1 is LNHDA and CDR2 is SQIVND in the germline V gene (reference sequence). CDR3 length: 14 amino acids.

The J gene is TRBJ2-7, the V gene TRBV25-1, with 7 bases matching TRBD2. Germline values: CDR1 MGHDK, CDR2 SYGVNS. The CDR3 totals 14 residues. Germline trimming cut 5 bases from V and 6 bases from J; bases unmatched to any gene: 10. The CDR3 spells CASSLGGSLGEQYF. CDR3 bases: TGTGCCAGCAGTCTGGGCGGGAGCCTCGGCGAGCAGTACTTC.

V is TRBV19 and J is TRBJ1-1; D gene unclear. CDR1 and CDR2 from the germline V gene are LNHDA and SQIVND (reference sequence). The CDR3 is 13 amino acids. Trimming left V 5 bases short and J 1 base short, with 8 bases between. The CDR3 here is CASSRGRNTEAFF. DNA for the CDR3: TGTGCCAGTAGTCGGGGTAGGAACACTGAAGCTTTCTTT.

The V gene is TRBV6-5, the J gene TRBJ1-1; 9 positions agree with TRBD1. Germline V gene lookup returns CDR1 MNHEY and CDR2 SVGAGI. Germline trimming cut 8 bases from V and 5 bases from J; bases unmatched to any gene: 6. There are 13 residues in the CDR3. CDR3 nucleotides: TGTGCCAGCCGGGACAGGGCGGCGACTGAAGCTTTCTTT. Protein product: CASRDRAATEAFF.

V usage is TRBV5-5 and J usage is TRBJ2-7; perhaps TRBD1 as D (6 bases). The V and J ends lost 0 bases and 3 bases respectively, with 13 bases between them. In germline, CDR1 is SGHKS, CDR2 YYEKEE (reference sequence). This CDR3 is 15 amino acids long. The CDR3 is CASSLAGAGDYEQYF. CDR3 DNA sequence: TGTGCCAGCAGCTTGGCCGGAGCAGGGGACTACGAGCAGTACTTC.

The chain is built from TRBV5-1 and TRBJ1-2; a possible D gene is TRBD1 (6 bases). Germline V lookup: CDR1 SGHRS, CDR2 YFSETQ. The CDR3 has 15 amino acids. V lost 4 bases to trimming and J lost 5 bases, with 18 bases between them. The CDR3 sequence is CASSLPQGPAYGYTF. The DNA of the CDR3 is TGCGCCAGCAGCCTCCCACAGGGTCCCGCGTATGGCTACACCTTC.

The V call is TRBV28, the J call TRBJ2-6; possibly TRBD1 for D (5 bases). V lost 6 bases and J lost 0, with 18 bases in between. Germline values: CDR1 MDHEN, CDR2 SYDVKM. The CDR3 covers 18 residues. This chain's CDR3 is CASRILSQGHSGANVLTF. The CDR3 DNA sequence: TGTGCCAGCAGGATCTTGAGCCAGGGTCACTCTGGGGCCAACGTCCTGACTTTC.

This chain uses TRBV11-3 with TRBJ2-7; 10 nucleotides line up with TRBD1. This CDR3 has 16 residues. The V segment lost 4 bases and the J segment 6 bases; nucleotides outside the gene matches: 12. CDR1 and CDR2 (germline): SGHNT, YENEEA. CDR3 sequence (DNA): TGTGCCAGCAGCTCCCCCTCGGGGACAGGGGTCGGCGAGCAGTACTTC. This gives the protein CASSSPSGTGVGEQYF. Based on the CDR3 plus reference TRBV11-3 and TRBJ2-7, the full variable domain is EAGVVQSPRYKIIEKKQPVAFWCNPISGHNTLYWYLQNLGQGPELLIRYENEEAVDDSQLPKDRFSAERLKGVDSTLKIQPAELGDSAVYLCASSSPSGTGVGEQYFGPGTRLTVT.

The V and J genes are TRBV30 and TRBJ1-6; 9 nucleotides match TRBD1. Per the germline V gene, CDR1 is GTSNPN and CDR2 is SVGIG (reference sequence). V was clipped by 4 bases and J by 10 bases; unmatched bases: 8. The CDR3 has 14 amino acids. The CDR3, as DNA: TGTGCCTGGAATAAGGACAGGGGAAAGTCACCCCTCCACTTT. Residues: CAWNKDRGKSPLHF.

The V call is TRBV6-2 or TRBV6-3, the J call TRBJ2-5, with 9 bases fitting TRBD2. J lost 2 bases, V lost 2 bases, and 3 bases had no gene match. Germline V CDR1 and CDR2: MNHEY, SVGEGT. The CDR3 runs to 15 residues. The CDR3 region has the DNA TGTGCCAGCAGTTACGGTCTAGCGGGACAAGAGACCCAGTACTTC. Translated: CASSYGLAGQETQYF.

The genes are TRBV19 and TRBJ1-5, with D possibly being TRBD1 (5 bases). The CDR3 spans 15 residues. Looked up from germline, CDR1 is LNHDA and CDR2 is SQIVND (reference sequence). V gave up 10 bases and J gave up 0 bases, with 16 bases separating them. CDR3 amino acids: CATTKTVYSNQPQHF. The CDR3 bases are TGTGCCACCACGAAGACAGTTTATAGCAATCAGCCCCAGCATTTT.

J is TRBJ2-1 and V is TRBV5-8; possibly TRBD2 for D (5 bases). CDR3 length: 13 residues. V dropped 5 bases and J dropped 6 bases, with 12 bases sitting between them. Germline V gives CDR1 SGHTS, CDR2 YDEGEE. CDR3 region: CASSRTVSNEQFF. The DNA of the CDR3 is TGTGCCAGCAGTCGGACTGTATCCAATGAGCAGTTCTTC.

CDR3 nucleotides: TGCGCCAGCAGGGGGCGACAGGGCGGGGAAGAGACCCAGTACTTC. Its translation: CASRGRQGGEETQYF. The chain uses TRBV4-1 and TRBJ2-5, with D possibly being TRBD1 (7 bases). This CDR3 contains 15 residues. Germline lookup yields CDR1 MGHRA and CDR2 YSYEKL. V lost 6 bases, J lost 3 bases, and 17 bases lay in between.

The chain joins TRBV10-1 to TRBJ2-1; 13 bases map to TRBD2. J gave up 1 base and V 0 bases, and 12 bases lay outside the gene matches. This CDR3 has 21 amino acids. Germline V gene lookup returns CDR1 WNHNN and CDR2 SYGVQD (reference sequence). CDR3 sequence: CASSESIPGLAGPGSYNEQFF. The CDR3 DNA follows: TGCGCCAGCAGTGAGTCGATACCGGGACTAGCGGGACCCGGTTCCTACAATGAGCAGTTCTTC.

The rearrangement uses TRBV14 and TRBJ2-1; TRBD2 aligns across 7 bases. The germline CDR1 and CDR2 sequences are SGHDN and FVKESK. CDR3 length: 15 residues. J lost 0 bases, V lost 5 bases, and 4 bases had no gene match. DNA for the CDR3: TGTGCCAGCAGCATGTTAGCGGGCTCCTACAATGAGCAGTTCTTC. Translating it yields CASSMLAGSYNEQFF.

The chain combines TRBV7-6 with TRBJ2-3; 10 nucleotides line up with TRBD1. Germline V lookup: CDR1 SGHVS, CDR2 FNYEAQ. V lost 3 bases, J lost 4 bases, and 1 base stayed unmatched. This CDR3 spans 14 amino acids. The chain's CDR3 is CASSLGQGSDTQYF. CDR3 nucleotides: TGTGCCAGCAGCTTGGGACAGGGGTCAGATACGCAGTATTTT.

The genes are TRBV12-5 and TRBJ1-5; a weak D match, TRBD1 (5 bases). In germline, CDR1 is LGHNT, CDR2 FRNRAP. V dropped 0 bases and J dropped 3 bases, with 12 bases sitting between them. This CDR3 comprises 16 residues. The CDR3 coding sequence is TGTGCTAGTGGTTTGGTAATAGACAGCCACAATCAGCCCCAGCATTTT. This translates into CASGLVIDSHNQPQHF.

This chain links TRBV15 with TRBJ1-2, with D unresolved. V was cut by 0 bases and J by 4 bases, with 9 bases left in between. The CDR3 is made up of 14 amino acids. The germline gives CDR1 LNHNV, CDR2 YYDKDF (reference sequence). In DNA form, the CDR3 reads TGTGCCACCAGCAGAGATCAGGCTGGCTATGGCTACACCTTC. This gives the protein CATSRDQAGYGYTF.